These T cell receptor beta chains were read from a single sample in a study of blood T cells in healthy people across ages. One entry per CDR3 protein results from TCRdb running MiXCR on the 5' RACE reads. The sample has around 690,000 distinct CDR3 sequences, about 54% seen once. Sequencing was done on a sample of blood. The receptor set was obtained from a man in his 60s in good health. Both conserved end residues are part of each CDR3. Fields, in order: V gene, D gene, J gene, clone size, CDR3 protein, CDR3 DNA. A D gene is named only where the DNA matches it firmly. Part of the rows lack a size; the others show once, few, many or a class for expanded clones.

>TRBV20-1|.|TRBJ2-7|few
CSAQRTDEQYF
TGCAGTGCCCAGCGGACAGATGAGCAGTACTTC
>TRBV3-1|.|TRBJ2-2|few
CASSPRAGELFF
TGTGCCAGCAGCCCCAGGGCCGGGGAGCTGTTTTTT
>TRBV12-3/TRBV12-4|.|TRBJ1-6|.
CASSFGGVSPLHF
TGTGCCAGCAGTTTTGGGGGTGTCTCACCCCTCCACTTT
>TRBV29-1|.|TRBJ2-3|.
CSGRGRGSTDTQYF
TGCAGCGGCCGAGGCCGGGGTAGCACAGATACGCAGTATTTT
>TRBV4-1|.|TRBJ2-5|.
CASSQPGNKETQYF
TGCGCCAGCAGCCAACCCGGGAACAAAGAGACCCAGTACTTC
>TRBV21-1|.|TRBJ2-7|.
CASSRGGRPANYEQYF
TGTGCCAGCAGCAGGGGCGGGAGGCCAGCTAACTACGAGCAGTACTTC
>TRBV29-1|.|TRBJ2-7|.
CSVTLAGAYEQYF
TGCAGCGTTACCCTGGCAGGGGCCTACGAGCAGTACTTC
>TRBV27|.|TRBJ1-5|.
CASSQVYSNQPQHF
TGTGCCAGCAGCCAGGTTTATAGCAATCAGCCCCAGCATTTT
>TRBV18|.|TRBJ1-6|.
CASSPGQLSPLHF
TGTGCCAGCTCACCAGGGCAGCTATCACCCCTCCACTTT
>TRBV5-1|TRBD1|TRBJ2-1|.
CASSHTGGASYNEQFF
TGCGCCAGCAGCCATACAGGGGGTGCTTCCTACAATGAGCAGTTCTTC
>TRBV18|TRBD2|TRBJ2-1|.
CASSRERGGRDEQFF
TGTGCCAGCTCACGGGAGCGGGGGGGCCGAGATGAGCAGTTCTTC
>TRBV7-2|.|TRBJ2-3|.
CASSLARSGTRQYF
TGTGCCAGCAGCTTAGCGCGGTCTGGGACCCGTCAGTATTTT
>TRBV18|TRBD1|TRBJ2-7|.
CASSSRQGGAYEQYF
TGCGCCAGCAGCTCACGACAGGGGGGGGCCTACGAGCAGTACTTC
>TRBV7-9|.|TRBJ1-5|.
CASSLESAGNSNQPQHF
TGTGCCAGCAGCTTAGAATCGGCAGGTAATTCGAATCAGCCCCAGCATTTT
>TRBV3-1|TRBD1|TRBJ1-2|.
CASSQDYGTGAYGYTF
TGTGCCAGCAGCCAAGATTATGGGACAGGGGCTTATGGCTACACCTTC
>TRBV11-2|TRBD1|TRBJ2-4|.
CASSPQGDGNIQYF
TGTGCCAGCAGCCCACAGGGGGATGGAAACATTCAGTACTTC
>TRBV10-3|.|TRBJ2-3|.
CAISEQENSGTQYF
TGTGCCATCAGTGAGCAGGAGAATAGCGGTACGCAGTATTTT
>TRBV5-1|TRBD1|TRBJ2-5|.
CASSLRTGKSQGYF
TGCGCCAGCAGCTTACGGACAGGGAAATCACAAGGGTACTTC
>TRBV4-2|TRBD1|TRBJ1-2|.
CASSPHGGQGGSANYGYTF
TGTGCCAGCAGTCCCCATGGGGGACAGGGAGGCTCTGCTAACTATGGCTACACCTTC
>TRBV19|TRBD1|TRBJ2-1|.
CASSDRGGVNEQFF
TGTGCCAGTAGCGACAGGGGGGGCGTGAATGAGCAGTTCTTC
>TRBV15|TRBD2|TRBJ2-7|.
CATSSGLGAYEQYF
TGTGCCACCAGCAGCGGACTAGGGGCCTACGAGCAGTACTTC
>TRBV10-3|TRBD1|TRBJ1-2|.
CAISPDRGGNYGYTF
TGTGCCATCAGCCCTGACAGGGGCGGTAACTATGGCTACACCTTC
>TRBV11-2|.|TRBJ1-1|.
CASSLTGTMNTEAFF
TGTGCCAGCAGCTTAACAGGGACCATGAACACTGAAGCTTTCTTT
>TRBV12-3/TRBV12-4|.|TRBJ2-3|.
CASRGTDTEYF
TGTGCCAGCAGGGGAACAGATACGGAGTATTTT
>TRBV7-2|.|TRBJ2-7|.
CASSVESRGEQYF
TGTGCCAGCAGCGTGGAGTCTAGGGGTGAGCAGTACTTC
>TRBV5-5|TRBD2|TRBJ2-5|.
CASSLGLAGEPVETQYF
TGTGCCAGCAGCTTGGGGTTAGCGGGGGAGCCTGTCGAGACCCAGTACTTC
>TRBV20-1|TRBD2|TRBJ2-5|.
CSATSGGARETQYF
TGCAGTGCTACCAGCGGGGGGGCCAGGGAGACCCAGTACTTC
>TRBV7-8|.|TRBJ2-1|.
CASSLRAGDYNEQFF
TGTGCCAGCAGCTTAAGGGCAGGGGACTACAATGAGCAGTTCTTC
>TRBV6-5|TRBD1|TRBJ1-2|once
CASTPYDRAYRYTF
TGTGCCAGCACTCCCTACGACAGGGCCTACCGGTACACCTTC
>TRBV12-3/TRBV12-4|.|TRBJ1-5|few
CASSLYFIPQHF
TGTGCCAGCAGTTTATACTTCATCCCCCAGCATTTT
>TRBV28|TRBD1|TRBJ1-4|.
CASSSPSTGSNEKLFF
TGTGCCAGCAGTTCCCCCTCGACAGGGTCTAATGAAAAACTGTTTTTT
>TRBV6-5|.|TRBJ2-7|few
CASSPWTNYEQYF
TGTGCCAGCAGCCCCTGGACTAATTACGAGCAGTACTTC
>TRBV7-9|.|TRBJ2-7|.
CASSLGFRSYEQYF
TGTGCCAGCAGCTTAGGATTCAGGAGCTACGAGCAGTACTTC
>TRBV29-1|.|TRBJ2-5|.
CSVGEVTREAQYF
TGCAGCGTGGGGGAGGTTACAAGAGAGGCCCAGTACTTC
>TRBV6-2/TRBV6-3|.|TRBJ2-7|few
CASSYIGTRGWSYEQYF
TGTGCCAGCAGTTACATTGGGACCCGGGGCTGGTCCTACGAGCAGTACTTC
>TRBV6-2/TRBV6-3|.|TRBJ2-5|few
CASSDQLEQYF
TGTGCCAGCAGTGACCAGCTGGAGCAGTACTTC
>TRBV7-9|.|TRBJ2-1|.
CASSSDQGRQFF
TGTGCCAGCAGCTCCGATCAGGGGAGGCAGTTCTTC
>TRBV7-2|TRBD1|TRBJ2-3|.
CASSFWTGSYTQYF
TGTGCCAGCAGCTTTTGGACAGGGAGTTATACGCAGTATTTT
>TRBV29-1|.|TRBJ1-2|few
CSVESTGVGGYTF
TGCAGCGTTGAATCCACGGGAGTTGGGGGCTACACCTTC
>TRBV29-1|.|TRBJ2-3|.
CSVEDGRINADTQYF
TGCAGCGTTGAAGACGGACGGATTAACGCAGATACGCAGTATTTT
>TRBV5-6|TRBD1|TRBJ1-2|.
CATHWGGRGPNYGYTF
TGTGCCACCCACTGGGGGGGCAGGGGGCCTAACTATGGCTACACCTTC
>TRBV7-9|.|TRBJ2-1|few
CASSARGSGGYNEQFF
TGTGCCAGCAGCGCGCGGGGGTCAGGGGGTTACAATGAGCAGTTCTTC
>TRBV7-2|TRBD2|TRBJ2-5|.
CASSLTSGEYNEQYF
TGTGCCAGCAGCTTAACTAGCGGGGAATACAATGAGCAGTACTTC
>TRBV20-1|.|TRBJ2-4|few
CSASPGQLAKNIQYF
TGCAGTGCTAGCCCCGGACAGCTAGCCAAAAACATTCAGTACTTC
>TRBV5-1|.|TRBJ2-1|.
CASSHRRGPDEQFF
TGCGCCAGCAGTCATCGAAGGGGACCCGATGAGCAGTTCTTC